These T cell receptor beta chains were read from a single sample in a study of post-analysis software for immune sequencing data. TCRdb itself ran the PCR reads through MiXCR, one entry per CDR3 protein. The sample carries hundreds of thousands of distinct CDR3 sequences, around 60% recorded once. Input material: blood. These receptors originate from a girl aged 2-10 years with multiple sclerosis. Both conserved end residues are part of each CDR3. D genes are given only for firm matches. Expanded clones are given a class, and other clones once, few, many or no size at all.

clone_size | j_call | d_call | v_call | cdr3_aa | cdr3_nt
NA | TRBJ2-1 | TRBD2 | TRBV5-1 | CASSPTSGRAREQFF | TGCGCCAGCAGCCCGACTAGCGGGAGGGCCCGTGAGCAGTTCTTC
NA | TRBJ1-5 | NA | TRBV7-9 | CASSLGQYNQPQHF | TGTGCCAGCAGCTTGGGCCAGTACAATCAGCCCCAGCATTTT
NA | TRBJ1-2 | NA | TRBV2 | CASSESEGSYGYTF | TGTGCCAGCAGTGAAAGCGAGGGATCGTATGGCTACACCTTC
NA | TRBJ2-4 | TRBD2 | TRBV12-3/TRBV12-4 | CASSLGEGGIQYF | TGTGCCAGCAGTTTAGGGGAGGGAGGCATTCAGTACTTC
NA | TRBJ2-7 | NA | TRBV2 | CASREDYEQYF | TGTGCCAGCAGAGAGGATTACGAGCAGTACTTC
NA | TRBJ2-5 | NA | TRBV11-2 | CASSYAGIVETQYF | TGTGCCAGCAGTTATGCAGGGATTGTAGAGACCCAGTACTTC
NA | TRBJ2-5 | TRBD2 | TRBV9 | CASSVASGRTEETQYF | TGTGCCAGCAGCGTAGCTAGCGGGAGGACGGAAGAGACCCAGTACTTC
NA | TRBJ2-1 | TRBD2 | TRBV6-2/TRBV6-3 | CASSYESGGHDGQFF | TGTGCCAGCAGTTACGAAAGCGGGGGGCATGATGGGCAGTTCTTC
few | TRBJ2-7 | TRBD1 | TRBV12-3/TRBV12-4 | CASSLWQGAYEQYF | TGTGCCAGCAGTTTGTGGCAGGGGGCCTACGAGCAGTACTTC
NA | TRBJ1-2 | NA | TRBV7-9 | CASSRDQDWGGYTF | TGTGCCAGCAGCAGAGACCAGGACTGGGGCGGCTACACCTTC
NA | TRBJ2-1 | TRBD1 | TRBV5-1 | CASSLRGDRGDEQFF | TGCGCCAGCAGCTTGAGGGGAGACAGGGGGGATGAGCAGTTCTTC
NA | TRBJ2-3 | NA | TRBV3-1 | CASSQVGVRHTDTQYF | TGTGCCAGCAGCCAAGTAGGGGTACGGCACACAGATACGCAGTATTTT
few | TRBJ2-7 | NA | TRBV5-1 | CASSLGGRGSYEQYF | TGCGCCAGCAGCTTAGGGGGAAGGGGCTCCTACGAGCAGTACTTC
NA | TRBJ2-1 | TRBD1 | TRBV20-1 | CSARDLQGDNEQFF | TGCAGTGCTAGAGACCTGCAGGGGGACAATGAGCAGTTCTTC
few | TRBJ2-4 | TRBD1 | TRBV9 | CASSLDREWDIQYF | TGTGCCAGCAGCCTTGACAGGGAATGGGACATTCAGTACTTC
NA | TRBJ1-2 | NA | TRBV7-2 | CASSHTYLDPLNSENYGYTF | TGTGCCAGCAGCCATACCTACCTAGACCCCCTGAACTCAGAGAACTATGGCTACACCTTC
NA | TRBJ2-5 | NA | TRBV6-5 | CASSYRGRQETQYF | TGTGCCAGCAGTTACCGAGGGAGACAAGAGACCCAGTACTTC
NA | TRBJ2-5 | NA | TRBV7-9 | CASSLFRGRGETQYF | TGTGCCAGCAGCTTATTCCGGGGGCGAGGTGAGACCCAGTACTTC
few | TRBJ2-1 | NA | TRBV6-4 | CASSVGENNEQFF | TGTGCCAGCAGTGTCGGGGAGAACAATGAGCAGTTCTTC
NA | TRBJ2-5 | NA | TRBV7-3 | CASSLIAGTQETQYF | TGTGCCAGCAGCTTAATAGCAGGGACCCAAGAGACCCAGTACTTC
NA | TRBJ2-3 | TRBD2 | TRBV27 | CASSSPGGGSDTQYF | TGTGCCAGCAGTTCCCCTGGCGGGGGGTCGGATACGCAGTATTTT
NA | TRBJ2-7 | NA | TRBV30 | CAWGLSYEQYF | TGTGCCTGGGGGCTTTCCTACGAGCAGTACTTC
NA | TRBJ2-5 | NA | TRBV6-2/TRBV6-3 | CASSYLEGGQETQYF | TGTGCCAGCAGTTACTTGGAAGGAGGCCAAGAGACCCAGTACTTC
few | TRBJ1-6 | TRBD1 | TRBV20-1 | CSARSGQGNSPLHF | TGCAGTGCTAGATCCGGACAGGGTAATTCACCCCTCCACTTT
NA | TRBJ1-5 | NA | TRBV10-3 | CAISQGGGNQPQHF | TGTGCCATCAGTCAGGGAGGAGGCAATCAGCCCCAGCATTTT
NA | TRBJ2-5 | NA | TRBV3-1 | CASSPSRTEQETQYF | TGTGCCAGCAGCCCCTCCCGGACAGAGCAAGAGACCCAGTACTTC
few | TRBJ2-3 | NA | TRBV10-3 | CAIRPHTTSTDTQYF | TGTGCCATCAGGCCCCATACCACTAGCACAGATACGCAGTATTTT
NA | TRBJ2-1 | NA | TRBV28 | CASWSGIEQFF | TGTGCCAGCTGGAGTGGCATTGAGCAGTTCTTC
NA | TRBJ2-7 | NA | TRBV15 | CATSRVPSVGGEQYF | TGTGCCACCAGCAGAGTACCTAGCGTAGGCGGCGAGCAGTACTTC